These 8 T cell receptor beta chains share one sample of origin, sequenced in a study of blood T cell repertoires in COVID-19. Measured with immunoSEQ multiplex PCR; TCRdb has only the in-frame clones, and not every one. The table has approximately 210,000 clones, roughly 88% seen once; the top ten hold 2.2%. The material sequenced was peripheral blood. These receptors originate from a man aged 30 to 39 who had recovered from COVID-19.

This clone was picked up one time. The genes are TRBV5-1 and TRBJ1-1; D possibly corresponds to TRBD1 (6 bases). Trimming shortened V by 5 bases and J by 11 bases, and 19 bases separated the two germline ends. The CDR3 sequence is 13 residues long. The germline CDR1 and CDR2 sequences are SGHRS and YFSETQ. Here the CDR3 DNA reads TGCGCCAGCAGGGATCCAGGGGACCTCCGGGCTTTCTTT. It encodes CASRDPGDLRAFF. The full variable domain, with the rest looked up from reference TRBV5-1 and TRBJ1-1, is KAGVTQTPRYLIKTRGQQVTLSCSPISGHRSVSWYQQTPGQGLQFLFEYFSETQRNKGNFPGRFSGRQFSNSRSEMNVSTLELGDSALYLCASRDPGDLRAFFGQGTRLTVV.

The V gene is TRBV10-3, the J gene TRBJ1-1, with 8 positions matching TRBD1. Unmatched junction bases numbered 2, after V lost 5 bases and J lost 0 bases. Germline V CDR1 and CDR2: ENHRY, SYGVKD. The CDR3 is 14 amino acids. The CDR3 protein is CAISNRGMNTEAFF. As DNA, the CDR3 is TGTGCCATCAGTAACAGGGGGATGAACACTGAAGCTTTCTTT.

The chain couples TRBV13 to TRBJ1-4, with 8 bases identical to TRBD1. Germline-derived CDR1 and CDR2 are PRHDT and FYEKMQ (reference sequence). J gave up 14 bases and V 5 bases, and 16 bases lay outside the gene matches. This CDR3 is 15 amino acids long. The CDR3 DNA reads as TGTGCCAGCAGCACCCGGACAGGGAAGGGGCCACGTCTGTTTTTT. Its translation is CASSTRTGKGPRLFF.

The table lists this clone with a count of one. This chain uses TRBV5-4 with TRBJ2-1; 10 positions match TRBD2. Germline trimming cut 5 bases from V and 9 bases from J; bases unmatched to any gene: 5. This CDR3 is 13 amino acids long. CDR1 SGHNT and CDR2 YYREEE come from the germline V gene (reference sequence). The CDR3: CASRAGGHSEQFF. The CDR3 nucleotides are TGTGCCAGCAGAGCGGGGGGGCATAGTGAGCAGTTCTTC.

This chain connects TRBV4-3 to TRBJ2-1; 8 bases line up with TRBD2. The CDR3 extends over 18 amino acids. The germline gives CDR1 LGHNA, CDR2 YSLEER. The J segment lost 4 bases and the V segment lost 0 bases, leaving 11 bases of the junction unmatched. CDR3 bases: TGCGCCAGCAGCCAAGAACACGGGGGGGCGCGGATTTACAATGAGCAGTTCTTC. Its translation: CASSQEHGGARIYNEQFF.

CDR3 amino acids: CASSVFPRGSNQPQHF. DNA for the CDR3: TGCGCCAGCAGCGTCTTTCCAAGGGGTAGCAATCAGCCCCAGCATTTT. V usage is TRBV5-1 and J usage is TRBJ1-5; the D gene is possibly TRBD1 (5 bases). There are 16 residues in the CDR3. CDR1 is SGHRS and CDR2 is YFSETQ in the germline V gene. V was shortened by 4 bases and J by 0 bases, with 14 bases between the two germline ends. Filled out from reference TRBV5-1 and TRBJ1-5, the complete variable domain reads KAGVTQTPRYLIKTRGQQVTLSCSPISGHRSVSWYQQTPGQGLQFLFEYFSETQRNKGNFPGRFSGRQFSNSRSEMNVSTLELGDSALYLCASSVFPRGSNQPQHFGDGTRLSIL.

Here the CDR3 reads CASSSQTGDSETQYF. CDR3 coding DNA: TGCGCCAGCAGCTCGCAGACAGGGGACAGCGAGACCCAGTACTTC. The V and J genes are TRBV4-1 and TRBJ2-5; 8 nucleotides match TRBD1. This CDR3 has 15 residues. V lost 5 bases to trimming and J lost 5 bases; unmatched junction nucleotides: 10. Looked up from germline, CDR1 is MGHRA and CDR2 is YSYEKL.

The chain has TRBV6-5 and TRBJ2-7; TRBD1 might be the D (5 bases). Germline V gene lookup returns CDR1 MNHEY and CDR2 SVGAGI. The CDR3 sequence is 13 residues long. Trimming stripped 8 bases from V and 2 bases from J, with 13 bases between. CDR3 residues: CASQAGRPYEQYF. The CDR3 bases are TGTGCCAGCCAGGCAGGGCGGCCCTACGAGCAGTACTTC.